The 23 T cell receptor beta chains listed next were all sequenced from one sample in a study of T cells in localized non-small cell lung cancer (dated by TCRdb to the early 2020s). The library was produced with the immunoSEQ multiplex PCR assay. TCRdb obtained this table from immuneACCESS and retained in-frame rearrangements with V and J assigned. These tables miss some clones; where compared with another copy, unresolved V genes account for less than half of the shortfall, and the remainder is unexplained. For this sample there are about 3,500 clones; 35% to 50% appear just once. 15% to 19% of the sample is in the top ten clones. The sample was lung tumor tissue, taken before any cancer treatment. These receptors were taken from a male donor older than 55 with stage I lung adenocarcinoma.

The gene calls are TRBV15 and TRBJ2-1, with 8 bases fitting TRBD2. J gave up 0 bases and V 4 bases, and 14 bases lay outside the gene matches. The CDR3 is made up of 19 amino acids. CDR1 LNHNV and CDR2 YYDKDF come from the germline V gene (reference sequence). DNA of the CDR3: TGTGCCACCAGCAACAGAGCGGGAGAGGAGGGGGGCTCCTACAATGAGCAGTTCTTC. Translated, it gives CATSNRAGEEGGSYNEQFF.

This chain joins TRBV28 and TRBJ1-2; D may be TRBD1 (5 bases). Germline V CDR1 and CDR2: MDHEN, SYDVKM. CDR3 length equals 14 residues. V gave up 1 base and J gave up 3 bases, with 9 bases separating them. CDR3 DNA sequence: TGTGCCAGCAGTTTATCAATAGGGGACTATGGCTACACCTTC. This sequence encodes CASSLSIGDYGYTF.

This clone was picked up a small number of times. One end of the junction varies from germline; a read error may be responsible. The rearrangement joins TRBV10-3 to TRBJ2-7; the D gene is possibly TRBD2 (5 bases). The CDR3 consists of 16 residues. Germline CDR1 and CDR2: ENHRY and SYGVKD. CDR3 bases: TGTGCCAGCAGTGAGGGCCGGGCAGAACTATCCTACGAGCAGTACTTC. Translated: CASSEGRAELSYEQYF.

This clone has just a few counts. The chain couples TRBV6-8 to TRBJ2-1, with TRBD1 as a possible D gene (6 bases). V lost 0 bases and J lost 2, with 17 bases in between. Per the germline V gene, CDR1 is MNHGY and CDR2 is SAAAGT. The length of the CDR3 is 18 residues. The CDR3: CASSYSNSQGRAYNEQFF. In DNA form, the CDR3 reads TGTGCCAGCAGTTACTCTAATTCACAGGGCAGAGCCTACAATGAGCAGTTCTTC.

The chain has TRBV28 and TRBJ2-7; 10 bases agree with TRBD2. This CDR3 spans 15 amino acids. After removal of 4 bases from V and 0 bases from J, the junction contained 3 bases not matched to a gene. Germline V gene lookup returns CDR1 MDHEN and CDR2 SYDVKM. The CDR3 loop is CASSSLAGSSYEQYF. The DNA for the CDR3 is TGTGCCAGCAGTTCACTAGCGGGGAGCTCCTACGAGCAGTACTTC. Complete variable domain (other parts from reference TRBV28 and TRBJ2-7): DVKVTQSSRYLVKRTGEKVFLECVQDMDHENMFWYRQDPGLGLRLIYFSYDVKMKEKGDIPEGYSVSREKKERFSLILESASTNQTSMYLCASSSLAGSSYEQYFGPGTRLTVT.

The chain carries TRBV30 and TRBJ1-4, with D perhaps matching TRBD1 (6 bases). V lost 3 bases to trimming and J lost 4 bases, with 6 bases between them. This CDR3 comprises 12 residues. CDR1 is GTSNPN, CDR2 SVGIG, per germline (reference sequence). CDR3: CAWSRGNEKLFF. The CDR3 bases are TGTGCCTGGAGCAGGGGTAATGAAAAACTGTTTTTT.

Only a few counts were recorded for this clone. V gene TRBV30 combines with J gene TRBJ2-1; 7 positions agree with TRBD1. CDR3 size: 15 residues. Germline-derived CDR1 and CDR2 are GTSNPN and SVGIG (reference sequence). V lost 3 bases and J lost 6; bases outside the gene matches: 11. The CDR3 DNA sequence: TGTGCCTGGAGAACCGGACAGGCTGCTGGCAATGAGCAGTTCTTC. This translates into CAWRTGQAAGNEQFF.

The chain carries TRBV28 and TRBJ1-1; D not resolved. The V gene lost 2 bases and the J gene lost 6 bases, with 22 bases spanning the gap. The germline V gene has CDR1 MDHEN and CDR2 SYDVKM. CDR3 length: 17 residues. The CDR3 DNA is TGTGCCAGCAGTTTACATCGAGGTGGATTTTTGACCCCTGAAGCTTTCTTT. Translating it yields CASSLHRGGFLTPEAFF. The full variable domain, rest sourced from reference TRBV28 and TRBJ1-1, is DVKVTQSSRYLVKRTGEKVFLECVQDMDHENMFWYRQDPGLGLRLIYFSYDVKMKEKGDIPEGYSVSREKKERFSLILESASTNQTSMYLCASSLHRGGFLTPEAFFGQGTRLTVV.

This clone is a singleton in its sample. V is TRBV6-8 and J is TRBJ1-2, with D perhaps matching TRBD1 (6 bases). Trimming removed 0 bases at V and 8 bases at J, with 19 bases between. The V gene's germline CDR1 is MNHGY and CDR2 SAAAGT. This CDR3 is built from 16 residues. The CDR3 DNA is TGTGCCAGCAGTTACTCGAGGCCCAGGGGAGTCGGAGGCTACACCTTC. Translated: CASSYSRPRGVGGYTF.

V and J are TRBV18 and TRBJ1-6; 7 bases are shared with TRBD1. The CDR3 is 16 amino acids. Germline CDR1 KGHSH, CDR2 LQKENI. After removal of 6 bases from V and 8 bases from J, the junction contained 13 bases not matched to a gene. CDR3 in amino acids: CASSRSEGARDSPLHF. The CDR3 DNA follows: TGTGCCAGCTCCCGATCTGAGGGGGCGCGGGATTCACCCCTCCACTTT.

CDR3 DNA sequence: TGTGCCAGTAGTAGGTTGGGACAGTCCACAGATACGCAGTATTTT. It specifies CASSRLGQSTDTQYF. This chain uses TRBV19 with TRBJ2-3; 7 bases map to TRBD1. Germline V gene lookup returns CDR1 LNHDA and CDR2 SQIVND (reference sequence). With 4 bases clipped from V and 2 bases from J, the junction kept 6 bases outside the gene matches. The CDR3 covers 15 residues.

The rearrangement joins TRBV1 to TRBJ2-7. TRBV1 is deemed a pseudogene. The length of the CDR3 is 13 residues. CDR3 region: CASSQEGWDEQYF. The CDR3 coding sequence is TGCGCCAGCAGCCAAGAGGGATGGGACGAGCAGTACTTC.

The chain links TRBV11-3 to TRBJ1-1; D remains unclear. There are 15 residues in the CDR3. Trimming shortened V by 5 bases and J by 6 bases, and 19 bases separated the two germline ends. Germline V CDR1 and CDR2: SGHNT, YENEEA. CDR3 sequence reads: CASSLLLGRDSEAFF. CDR3 bases: TGTGCCAGCAGCCTTTTACTAGGACGGGATTCTGAAGCTTTCTTT.

This clone has more than one count but fewer than ten. This chain links TRBV19 with TRBJ2-5; D not certain. The V end lost 4 bases, the J end lost 2 bases, and 5 bases lay between the germline ends. Per the germline V gene, CDR1 is LNHDA and CDR2 is SQIVND (reference sequence). The CDR3 extends over 12 amino acids. The CDR3 bases are TGTGCCAGTAGTAGGGAACAAGAGACCCAGTACTTC. This sequence encodes CASSREQETQYF.

This chain uses TRBV28 with TRBJ2-7; D uncertain. The V gene lost 2 bases and the J gene lost 3 bases, with 14 bases spanning the gap. The V gene's germline CDR1 is MDHEN and CDR2 SYDVKM. This CDR3 has 15 residues. The CDR3 bases are TGTGCCAGCAGTTTAAGGATTTTGGGAAACTACGAGCAGTACTTC. This codes for CASSLRILGNYEQYF. Based on the CDR3 plus reference TRBV28 and TRBJ2-7, the full variable domain is DVKVTQSSRYLVKRTGEKVFLECVQDMDHENMFWYRQDPGLGLRLIYFSYDVKMKEKGDIPEGYSVSREKKERFSLILESASTNQTSMYLCASSLRILGNYEQYFGPGTRLTVT.

The chain carries TRBV19 and TRBJ2-2; D tentatively reads TRBD1 or TRBD2 (6 bases each). CDR3 length: 15 amino acids. Germline assignment: CDR1 LNHDA and CDR2 SQIVND (reference sequence). The V end lost 7 bases, the J end lost 3 bases, and 15 bases lay between the germline ends. CDR3 in DNA: TGTGCCAGTAAGGGGGGCGCCGGTTACACCGGGGAGCTGTTTTTT. It yields the protein CASKGGAGYTGELFF.

The count of this clone is one. The chain links TRBV23-1 to TRBJ2-5; D is unclear. TRBV23-1 falls under the ORF class, with uncertain function. CDR3 length: 13 residues. V dropped 0 bases and J dropped 5 bases, with 7 bases sitting between them. The CDR3: CASSQSLGETQYF. The CDR3 DNA reads TGCGCCAGCAGTCAATCGTTAGGTGAGACCCAGTACTTC.

The rearrangement links TRBV10-1 to TRBJ1-2; D uncertain. CDR3 length: 13 amino acids. Trimming removed 3 bases from V and 6 bases from J, with 11 bases in between. Germline V CDR1 and CDR2: WNHNN, SYGVQD (reference sequence). The CDR3 coding sequence is TGCGCCAGCAGTGAAGGCGGGTGTGATGGCTACACCTTC. Its translation: CASSEGGCDGYTF.

This chain links TRBV11-3 with TRBJ2-5, with TRBD1 matching over 11 bases. CDR1 is SGHNT, CDR2 YENEEA, per germline. V shed 1 base, J shed 4 bases, and the junction held 5 bases outside the gene matches. The CDR3 totals 16 residues. CDR3: CASSLVVDRGRETQYF. In nucleotides, the CDR3 is TGTGCCAGCAGCTTAGTGGTGGACAGGGGGCGAGAGACCCAGTACTTC.

This clone was found once. The CDR3 DNA reads TGTGCCTGGAGGAGACTCCACCACTCTGGAAACACCATATATTTT. Translating gives CAWRRLHHSGNTIYF. This rearrangement joins TRBV30 to TRBJ1-3; D ambiguous. The CDR3 has 15 residues. Trimming took off 3 bases at V and 0 bases at J, with 12 bases between the two ends. Germline values: CDR1 GTSNPN, CDR2 SVGIG (reference sequence).

This clone came up a few times. The genes are TRBV9 and TRBJ1-2; D is possibly TRBD1 (6 bases). Germline V gene sequence: CDR1 SGDLS, CDR2 YYNGEE. V lost 5 bases to trimming and J lost 1 base, with 9 bases between them. The CDR3 extends over 13 amino acids. CDR3 sequence (DNA): TGTGCCAGCAGATCGGACAGTAACTATGGCTACACCTTC. Its protein product is CASRSDSNYGYTF.

Sample share makes this clone medium-sized. The CDR3 DNA follows: TGTGCCAGCAGCCTCCGGGACAGGGGAAACACCATATATTTT. This sequence encodes CASSLRDRGNTIYF. J is TRBJ1-3 and V is TRBV9, with 8 bases fitting TRBD1. This CDR3 is 14 amino acids long. From germline, CDR1 is SGDLS and CDR2 YYNGEE. The junction had 4 bases not matched to a gene; V was cut back by 4 bases and J by 4 bases.

This clone is medium-sized in the sample. The genes are TRBV2 and TRBJ1-4; tentatively, D is TRBD1 (5 bases). This CDR3 region has 15 residues. Per the germline V gene, CDR1 is SNHLY and CDR2 is FYNNEI. Trimming stripped 6 bases from V and 6 bases from J, with 17 bases between. CDR3 in amino acids: CASRKGRVLDEKLFF. The DNA of the CDR3 is TGTGCCAGCAGAAAAGGCAGGGTTTTGGATGAAAAACTGTTTTTT.